These 5 T cell receptor beta chains were all obtained from the same sample, sequenced in a study of patients and donors after allogeneic stem cell transplantation. TCRdb re-called the RT-PCR reads with MiXCR, one entry per CDR3 protein. This repertoire shows under 170,000 distinct CDR3 sequences, 30% to 45% found once; its top ten account for about 50%. Sequenced sample: blood, either unsorted or a sorted T cell fraction (not recorded which). These receptors all stem from a human donor who was either an allogeneic HSCT recipient or a stem cell or donor lymphocyte infusion donor (not recorded which). It is not recorded whose cells these are; they may come from a transplant donor.

This clonotype was recorded once. The chain uses TRBV20-1 and TRBJ2-1; 7 nucleotides align to TRBD1. Germline values: CDR1 DFQATT, CDR2 SNEGSKA (reference sequence). The CDR3 has 17 amino acids. With 0 bases clipped from V and 5 bases from J, the junction kept 13 bases outside the gene matches. The CDR3 sequence: CSAREGTAHKQNNEQFF. The CDR3, as DNA: TGCAGTGCTAGAGAAGGGACAGCCCATAAACAGAACAATGAGCAGTTCTTC.

This sequence joins TRBV10-3 and TRBJ2-6; no firm D call. The V end was cut by 3 bases, the J end by 4 bases, with 7 bases between. This CDR3 spans 14 amino acids. CDR1 is ENHRY and CDR2 is SYGVKD in the germline V gene. CDR3 sequence: CAISDFQGANVLTF. DNA for the CDR3: TGTGCCATCAGTGATTTTCAGGGGGCCAACGTCCTGACTTTC.

This chain links TRBV5-5 with TRBJ2-1, with D perhaps matching TRBD1 (6 bases). V was shortened by 4 bases and J by 7 bases, with 18 bases between the two germline ends. Germline lookup yields CDR1 SGHKS and CDR2 YYEKEE (reference sequence). CDR3 length: 15 amino acids. The CDR3 sequence is CASSRPGHEGNEQFF. The CDR3 coding sequence is TGTGCCAGCAGCCGCCCGGGACACGAGGGAAATGAGCAGTTCTTC.

There are a few counts of this clonotype. The chain carries TRBV5-1 and TRBJ1-4, with 7 bases matching TRBD1. This CDR3 spans 14 amino acids. CDR1 and CDR2 (germline): SGHRS, YFSETQ. J was trimmed by 4 bases and V by 4 bases; bases with no gene match: 4. CDR3 bases: TGCGCCAGCAGCACAACAGGGGTTAATGAAAAACTGTTTTTT. Translation gives CASSTTGVNEKLFF.

This clonotype was observed a few times. This sequence joins TRBV20-1 and TRBJ1-1, with no clear D. Trimming left V 2 bases short and J 6 bases short, with 7 bases between. Germline V gives CDR1 DFQATT, CDR2 SNEGSKA (reference sequence). The CDR3 consists of 11 residues. CDR3 residues: CSARSLAEAFF. The CDR3 region has the DNA TGCAGTGCTAGATCGCTGGCTGAAGCTTTCTTT.